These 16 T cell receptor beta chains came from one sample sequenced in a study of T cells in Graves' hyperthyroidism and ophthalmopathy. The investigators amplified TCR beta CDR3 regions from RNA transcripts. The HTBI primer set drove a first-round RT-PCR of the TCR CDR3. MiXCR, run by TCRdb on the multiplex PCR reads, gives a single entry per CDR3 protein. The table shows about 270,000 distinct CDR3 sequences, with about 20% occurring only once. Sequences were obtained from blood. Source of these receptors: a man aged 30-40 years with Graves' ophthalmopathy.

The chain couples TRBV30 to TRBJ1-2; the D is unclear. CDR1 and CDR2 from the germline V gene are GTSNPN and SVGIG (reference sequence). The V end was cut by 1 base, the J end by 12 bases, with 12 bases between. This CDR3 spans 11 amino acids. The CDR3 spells CAWSADEGHTF. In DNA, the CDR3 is TGTGCCTGGAGTGCGGATGAGGGTCACACCTTC.

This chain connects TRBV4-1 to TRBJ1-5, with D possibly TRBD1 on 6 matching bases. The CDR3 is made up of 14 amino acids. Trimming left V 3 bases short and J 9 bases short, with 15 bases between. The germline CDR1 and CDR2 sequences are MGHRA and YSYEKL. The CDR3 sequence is CASSQVTGGLPQHF. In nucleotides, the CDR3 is TGCGCCAGCAGCCAGGTGACAGGTGGTCTGCCCCAGCATTTT.

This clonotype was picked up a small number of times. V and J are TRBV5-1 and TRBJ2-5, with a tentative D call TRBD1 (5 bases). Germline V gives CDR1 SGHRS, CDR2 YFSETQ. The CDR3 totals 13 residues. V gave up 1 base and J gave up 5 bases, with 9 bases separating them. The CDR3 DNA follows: TGCGCCAGCAGCTTGTGGGGCGTGGAGACCCAGTACTTC. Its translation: CASSLWGVETQYF.

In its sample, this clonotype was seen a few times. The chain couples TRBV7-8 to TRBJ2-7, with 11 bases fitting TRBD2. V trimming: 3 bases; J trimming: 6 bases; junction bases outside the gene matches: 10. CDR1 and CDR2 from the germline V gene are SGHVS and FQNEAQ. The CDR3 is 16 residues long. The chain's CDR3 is CASSFPLLAGGGEQYF. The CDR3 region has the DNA TGTGCCAGCAGCTTCCCCCTTCTAGCGGGAGGAGGCGAGCAGTACTTC.

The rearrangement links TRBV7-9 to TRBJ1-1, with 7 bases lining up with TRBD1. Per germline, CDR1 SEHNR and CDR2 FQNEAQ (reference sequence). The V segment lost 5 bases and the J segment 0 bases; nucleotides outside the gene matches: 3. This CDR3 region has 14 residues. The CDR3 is CASSEQGMNTEAFF. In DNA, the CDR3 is TGTGCCAGCAGCGAACAGGGGATGAACACTGAAGCTTTCTTT.

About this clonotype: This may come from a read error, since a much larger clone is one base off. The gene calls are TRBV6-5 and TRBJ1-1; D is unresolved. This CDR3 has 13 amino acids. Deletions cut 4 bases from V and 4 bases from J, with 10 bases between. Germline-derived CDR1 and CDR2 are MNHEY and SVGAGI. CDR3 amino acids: CASSSVGFTEAFF. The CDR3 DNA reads TGTGCCAGCAGTTCGGTAGGGTTCACTGAAGCTTTCTTT.

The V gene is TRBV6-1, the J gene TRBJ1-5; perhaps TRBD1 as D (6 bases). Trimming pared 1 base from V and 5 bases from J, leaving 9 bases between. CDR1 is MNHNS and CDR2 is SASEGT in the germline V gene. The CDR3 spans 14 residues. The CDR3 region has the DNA TGTGCCAGCAGTGAAGGGGGGGGCTATCAGCCCCAGCATTTT. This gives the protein CASSEGGGYQPQHF.

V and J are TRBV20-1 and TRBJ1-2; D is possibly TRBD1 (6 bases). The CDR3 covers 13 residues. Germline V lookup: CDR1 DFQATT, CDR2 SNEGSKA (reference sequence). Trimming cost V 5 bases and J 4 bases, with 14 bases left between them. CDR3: CSAPDSSPYGYTF. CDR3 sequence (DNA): TGCAGTGCTCCGGACAGTTCTCCCTATGGCTACACCTTC.

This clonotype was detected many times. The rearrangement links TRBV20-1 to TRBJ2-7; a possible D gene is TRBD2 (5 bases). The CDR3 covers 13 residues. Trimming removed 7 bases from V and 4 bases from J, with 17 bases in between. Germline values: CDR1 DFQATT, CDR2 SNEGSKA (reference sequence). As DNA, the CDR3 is TGCAGTGTTGGGCAGAGGGCTTCATACGAGCAGTACTTC. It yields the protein CSVGQRASYEQYF.

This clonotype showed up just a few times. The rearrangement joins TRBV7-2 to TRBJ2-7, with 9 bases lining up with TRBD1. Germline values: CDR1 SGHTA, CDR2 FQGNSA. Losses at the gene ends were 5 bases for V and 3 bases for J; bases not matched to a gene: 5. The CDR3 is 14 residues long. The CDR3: CASSKDRGYYEQYF. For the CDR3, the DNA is TGTGCCAGCAGCAAGGACAGGGGTTACTACGAGCAGTACTTC.

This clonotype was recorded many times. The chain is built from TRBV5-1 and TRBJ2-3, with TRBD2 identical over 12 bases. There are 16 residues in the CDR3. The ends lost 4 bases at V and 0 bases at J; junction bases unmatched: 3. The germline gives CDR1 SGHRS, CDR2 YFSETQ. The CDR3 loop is CASSLGTSGSTDTQYF. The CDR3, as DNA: TGCGCCAGCAGCCTCGGGACTAGCGGGAGCACAGATACGCAGTATTTT.

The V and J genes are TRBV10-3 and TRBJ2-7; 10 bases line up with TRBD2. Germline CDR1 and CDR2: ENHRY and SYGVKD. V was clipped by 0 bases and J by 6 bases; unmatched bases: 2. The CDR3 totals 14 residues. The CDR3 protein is CAISESSGRVEQYF. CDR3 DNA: TGTGCCATCAGTGAGTCGAGCGGGAGGGTCGAGCAGTACTTC.

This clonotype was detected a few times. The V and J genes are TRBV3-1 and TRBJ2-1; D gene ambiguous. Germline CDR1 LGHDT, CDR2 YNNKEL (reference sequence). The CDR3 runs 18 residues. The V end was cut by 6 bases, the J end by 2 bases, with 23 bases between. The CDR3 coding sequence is TGTGCCAGCAGTTACCTCGGACCCGACCGCCTACCCTACAATGAGCAGTTCTTC. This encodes CASSYLGPDRLPYNEQFF.

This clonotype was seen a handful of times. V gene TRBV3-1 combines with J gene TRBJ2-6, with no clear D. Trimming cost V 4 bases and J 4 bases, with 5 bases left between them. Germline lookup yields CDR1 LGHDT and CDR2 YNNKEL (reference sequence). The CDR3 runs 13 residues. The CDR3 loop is CASSPPGANVLTF. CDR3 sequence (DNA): TGTGCCAGCAGCCCCCCCGGGGCCAACGTCCTGACTTTC.

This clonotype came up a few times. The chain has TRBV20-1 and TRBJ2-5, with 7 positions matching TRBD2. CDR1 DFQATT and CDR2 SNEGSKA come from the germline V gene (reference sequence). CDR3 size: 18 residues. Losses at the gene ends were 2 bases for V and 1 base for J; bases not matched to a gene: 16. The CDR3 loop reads CSARYAGSSGIPQETQYF. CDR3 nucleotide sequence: TGCAGTGCTAGATACGCGGGGTCCAGCGGGATCCCCCAAGAGACCCAGTACTTC.

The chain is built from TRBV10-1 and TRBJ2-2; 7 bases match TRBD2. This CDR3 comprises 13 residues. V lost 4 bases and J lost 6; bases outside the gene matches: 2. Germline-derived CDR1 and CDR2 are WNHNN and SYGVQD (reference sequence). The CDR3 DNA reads TGCGCCAGCAGTGGCCGGGAGGCCGGGGAGCTGTTTTTT. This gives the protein CASSGREAGELFF.